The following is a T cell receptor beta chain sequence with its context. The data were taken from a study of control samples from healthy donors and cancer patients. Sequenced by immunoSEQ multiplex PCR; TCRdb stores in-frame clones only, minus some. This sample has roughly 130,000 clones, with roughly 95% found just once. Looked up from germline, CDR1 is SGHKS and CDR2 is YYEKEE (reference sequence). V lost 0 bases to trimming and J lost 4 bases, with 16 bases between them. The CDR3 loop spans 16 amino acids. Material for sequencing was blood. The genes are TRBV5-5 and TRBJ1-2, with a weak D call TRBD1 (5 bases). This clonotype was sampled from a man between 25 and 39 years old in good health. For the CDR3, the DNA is TGTGCCAGCAGCTTGGGCTCCGGGGCACAGACCTATGGCTACACCTTC. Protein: CASSLGSGAQTYGYTF.